This is a list of T cell receptor beta chains from one sample in a study of response to subunit inactivated influenza vaccine. In TCRdb, the RT-PCR reads were re-called with MiXCR into one record per CDR3 protein. The sample has about 570,000 distinct CDR3 sequences, around 11% seen once. The sample was also reused in another study, on T cells expressing NK-cell markers.

The material was PBMCs from blood, obtained on the day of vaccination. The receptor set was obtained from a man aged 50-60 years who received an inactivated influenza vaccine. The CDR3 runs from the conserved cysteine through the conserved F or W. Fields, in order: CDR3 length, J gene, clone size, V gene, CDR3 protein. Size is omitted from some rows. Given values are once, few, many or a class for expanded clones.

CDR3 length: 16
J gene: TRBJ2-2
clone size: many
V gene: TRBV10-3
CDR3 protein: CAIAGMGNPNTGELFF

CDR3 length: 14
J gene: TRBJ1-2
clone size: -
V gene: TRBV10-3
CDR3 protein: CAIRDDRQSGGYTF

CDR3 length: 14
J gene: TRBJ2-5
clone size: many
V gene: TRBV27
CDR3 protein: CASSPVAPTETQYF

CDR3 length: 17
J gene: TRBJ2-1
clone size: -
V gene: TRBV13
CDR3 protein: CASSLESRLAGYNEQFF

CDR3 length: 16
J gene: TRBJ2-2
clone size: -
V gene: TRBV5-1
CDR3 protein: CASSPLTSTETGELFF

CDR3 length: 14
J gene: TRBJ2-4
clone size: -
V gene: TRBV19
CDR3 protein: CASSIGGGVNIQYF

CDR3 length: 15
J gene: TRBJ1-1
clone size: many
V gene: TRBV4-1
CDR3 protein: CASSQERGLRSEAFF

CDR3 length: 16
J gene: TRBJ2-2
clone size: many
V gene: TRBV4-2
CDR3 protein: CASSHHWAVNTGELFF

CDR3 length: 14
J gene: TRBJ2-2
clone size: many
V gene: TRBV29-1
CDR3 protein: CSVLAGASTGELFF

CDR3 length: 14
J gene: TRBJ2-2
clone size: few
V gene: TRBV4-1
CDR3 protein: CASSARANTGELFF

CDR3 length: 13
J gene: TRBJ2-3
clone size: -
V gene: TRBV5-6
CDR3 protein: CASSTYRGDTQYF

CDR3 length: 12
J gene: TRBJ1-2
clone size: few
V gene: TRBV20-1
CDR3 protein: CSATTGGDGYTF

CDR3 length: 13
J gene: TRBJ2-1
clone size: many
V gene: TRBV14
CDR3 protein: CASSQVTSDEQFF

CDR3 length: 16
J gene: TRBJ2-2
clone size: few
V gene: TRBV5-1
CDR3 protein: CASSLAPGLAPRELFF

CDR3 length: 18
J gene: TRBJ2-1
clone size: few
V gene: TRBV12-3/TRBV12-4
CDR3 protein: CASSSSSPGFRSYNEQFF

CDR3 length: 11
J gene: TRBJ2-5
clone size: many
V gene: TRBV12-3/TRBV12-4
CDR3 protein: CASSELETQYF

CDR3 length: 16
J gene: TRBJ2-3
clone size: few
V gene: TRBV20-1
CDR3 protein: CSAGLASWTSTDTQYF

CDR3 length: 17
J gene: TRBJ2-2
clone size: few
V gene: TRBV5-1
CDR3 protein: CASSLGFGLAGPGELFF

CDR3 length: 13
J gene: TRBJ2-7
clone size: few
V gene: TRBV20-1
CDR3 protein: CSASLQPTYEQYF

CDR3 length: 16
J gene: TRBJ2-3
clone size: few
V gene: TRBV7-2
CDR3 protein: CASSLARSASTDTQYF

CDR3 length: 12
J gene: TRBJ2-7
clone size: many
V gene: TRBV29-1
CDR3 protein: CSVDVGGYEQYF

CDR3 length: 21
J gene: TRBJ2-1
clone size: few
V gene: TRBV12-3/TRBV12-4
CDR3 protein: CASSSSWRAGGSLRSYNEQFF

CDR3 length: 14
J gene: TRBJ2-3
clone size: few
V gene: TRBV6-2/TRBV6-3
CDR3 protein: CASSYAGGEDTQYF

CDR3 length: 16
J gene: TRBJ2-5
clone size: many
V gene: TRBV20-1
CDR3 protein: CSASSGLRGPQETQYF

CDR3 length: 14
J gene: TRBJ2-2
clone size: -
V gene: TRBV3-1
CDR3 protein: CASSRGSGTGELFF

CDR3 length: 16
J gene: TRBJ2-1
clone size: -
V gene: TRBV5-1
CDR3 protein: CASSPSGLSLNNEQFF

CDR3 length: 11
J gene: TRBJ1-5
clone size: many
V gene: TRBV12-3/TRBV12-4
CDR3 protein: CASSFGQPQHF

CDR3 length: 13
J gene: TRBJ2-7
clone size: few
V gene: TRBV20-1
CDR3 protein: CSATTPPNYEQYF

CDR3 length: 11
J gene: TRBJ1-1
clone size: few
V gene: TRBV6-2/TRBV6-3
CDR3 protein: CASVLFTEAFF